This is a list of T cell receptor beta chains from one sample in a study of Ad26.COV2.S vaccination and SARS-CoV-2 variants. Only in-frame clones appear in the TCRdb table, and some are missing; sequencing was by immunoSEQ multiplex PCR. The sample shows 410,000 or so clones, around 92% of them seen only once. The specimen was peripheral blood, collected in a trial of Ad26.COV2.S vaccine versus placebo. All receptors derive from a person between 18 and 59 years old who received the Ad26.COV2.S COVID-19 vaccine or a placebo. CDR3s include the opening cysteine and the closing phenylalanine or tryptophan. The D gene is left open where the match is weak. Clone size is given for some rows only: seen once, a few or many times, or a class if the clone is expanded.

abundance	v_gene	d_gene	j_gene	CDR3nt	CDR3aa
NA	TRBV6-6	NA	TRBJ2-7	TGTGCCAGCAGTTACGGTGGGGAGCAGTACTTC	CASSYGGEQYF
NA	TRBV18	TRBD1	TRBJ2-2	TGTGCCAGCTCACCGCTGACAGGGAACGGGCCATCCGGGGAGCTGTTTTTT	CASSPLTGNGPSGELFF
NA	TRBV6-5	NA	TRBJ1-1	TGTGCCAGCAGCCAGGACTCTCTCTCTAGGGCTTTCTTT	CASSQDSLSRAFF
NA	TRBV5-1	NA	TRBJ2-4	TGCGCCAGCAGCTTTGGGCACGATCAAAACATTCAGTACTTC	CASSFGHDQNIQYF
NA	TRBV27	NA	TRBJ1-2	TGTGCCAGCACCAGAACCAGGGGCTATGGCTACACCTTC	CASTRTRGYGYTF
NA	TRBV7-2	TRBD1	TRBJ1-2	TGTGCCAGCAGCTTAGCCAGGGGACAGGGAACTTCCTATGGCTACACCTTC	CASSLARGQGTSYGYTF
NA	TRBV27	NA	TRBJ1-2	TGTGCCAGCAGCCCTGGGGGGGGCTTTAACTATGGCTACACCTTC	CASSPGGGFNYGYTF
few	TRBV14	NA	TRBJ1-1	TGTGCCAGCAGCCAAGGACTCACTGAAGCTTTCTTT	CASSQGLTEAFF
NA	TRBV7-2	NA	TRBJ1-4	TGTGCCAGCAGCTTAACAAAGACAGCTAATGAAAAACTGTTTTTT	CASSLTKTANEKLFF
NA	TRBV9	NA	TRBJ2-5	TGTGCCAGCAGCGTAGATGGAGAGACCCAGTACTTC	CASSVDGETQYF
NA	TRBV6-5	NA	TRBJ2-7	TGTGCCAGCAGCCCCCAGGGGAGCGAGCAGTACTTC	CASSPQGSEQYF
NA	TRBV9	NA	TRBJ1-1	TGTGCCAGCAGCTCAGCACAGGTCCTGAACACTGAAGCTTTCTTT	CASSSAQVLNTEAFF
NA	TRBV12-3/TRBV12-4	NA	TRBJ1-2	TGTGCCAGCGGACTGCTTGGCTACACCTTC	CASGLLGYTF
NA	TRBV28	NA	TRBJ2-7	TGTGCCAGCAGTTTAGGCCTCGTTCAGGGTTGGTCGTACGAGCAGTACTTC	CASSLGLVQGWSYEQYF
NA	TRBV7-2	NA	TRBJ2-3	TGTGCCAGCAGCCTGACTGGGGGCGCAGATACGCAGTATTTT	CASSLTGGADTQYF
NA	TRBV9	NA	TRBJ2-7	TGTGCCAGCAGCGCCCACGCGGGAAGGAACGAGCAGTACTTC	CASSAHAGRNEQYF
NA	TRBV3-1/TRBV3-2	TRBD1	TRBJ1-1	TGTGCCAGCAGCCAACGGACAGGGAGGGATGAAGCTTTCTTT	CASSQRTGRDEAFF
NA	TRBV20-1	NA	TRBJ1-1	TGCAGTGCTAGTTCTTCTTCAGGGGCACAGAACACTGAAGCTTTCTTT	CSASSSSGAQNTEAFF
NA	TRBV4-3	NA	TRBJ1-4	TGCGCCAGCAGCCAAGATACGGGGAGGGCAACTAATGAAAAACTGTTTTTT	CASSQDTGRATNEKLFF
NA	TRBV18	NA	TRBJ2-2	TGTGCCAGCTCACCGCCCGGGACTCCGAACACCGGGGAGCTGTTTTTT	CASSPPGTPNTGELFF
NA	TRBV5-4	TRBD2	TRBJ2-2	TGTGCCAGCAGCTTTGGACTAGCGGGACGTAGGGGCGGGGAGCTGTTTTTT	CASSFGLAGRRGGELFF
NA	TRBV6-2/TRBV6-3	NA	TRBJ1-1	TGTGCCAGCAGTTACGATACGGGGCCGGGGCAGGGAGGGACGAACACTGAAGCTTTCTTT	CASSYDTGPGQGGTNTEAFF
NA	TRBV28	TRBD1	TRBJ2-7	TGTGCCAGCCTTAAGGGGGCTAACTACGAGCAGTACTTC	CASLKGANYEQYF
once	TRBV15	TRBD2	TRBJ2-5	TGTGCCATCGGGGGGCAAGAGACCCAGTACTTC	CAIGGQETQYF
NA	TRBV19	TRBD1	TRBJ1-5	TGTGCCAGTAGTAGGCATCGGGACAGGGGGCAAAGGGGCAATCAGCCCCAGCATTTT	CASSRHRDRGQRGNQPQHF